This TCR beta chain was sequenced during a study of beta chain features in type 1 diabetes. Looking at the study overall: Age and gender were similar between patients and healthy donors, as were cell yields.

The investigators reverse transcribed all of the isolated RNA, so they sequenced expressed TCRB transcripts. Profiled with immunoSEQ multiplex PCR; TCRdb holds only in-frame clones, not every one. The sample lists over 100,000 clones; approximately 37% were seen once. This clone was observed a few times. V was clipped by 1 base and J by 4 bases; unmatched bases: 12. CDR1 is SGHVS, CDR2 FNYEAQ, per germline. The CDR3 length is 18 residues. V usage is TRBV7-6 and J usage is TRBJ2-2; 7 bases agree with TRBD2. The origin of this receptor is a woman aged 18-29 years in good health. What was sequenced was stem cell memory CD4+ T cells from blood. The CDR3 here is CASSLVVAGVSRTGELFF. The CDR3 DNA sequence: TGTGCCAGCAGCTTAGTTGTGGCGGGAGTCTCCCGCACCGGGGAGCTGTTTTTT.